Listed below are T cell receptor beta chains from one sample, sequenced in a study of human T cells and chemical hapten exposure. MiXCR was run by TCRdb on the RACE reads, yielding one entry per CDR3 protein. This sample yields about 160,000 distinct CDR3 sequences, of which around a quarter are seen a single time; around 2.3% belongs to the top ten. This specimen consisted of whole blood, obtained in connection with sensitization to the hapten diphenylcyclopropenone (DPC). These receptor sequences come from a woman between 18 and 29 years old with alopecia areata. Some clones in this sample may be carry-over from other donors' samples. The CDR3 runs from the conserved cysteine through the conserved F or W. The order of the fields is J gene, V gene, D gene, clone size, CDR3 DNA, CDR3 protein. The D gene is left open where the match is weak. Clone size, where shown, is once, few, many, or a class for clones that have expanded.

J gene: TRBJ1-2; V gene: TRBV4-1; D gene: NA; clone size: NA; CDR3 DNA: TGCGCCAGCAGCCAAGAAGGAGCTAACTATGGCTACACCTTC; CDR3 protein: CASSQEGANYGYTF
J gene: TRBJ2-3; V gene: TRBV9; D gene: NA; clone size: NA; CDR3 DNA: TGTGCCAGCAGTACGGTCCTCGGGGGTACGCAGTATTTT; CDR3 protein: CASSTVLGGTQYF
J gene: TRBJ2-2; V gene: TRBV14; D gene: NA; clone size: once; CDR3 DNA: TGTGCCAGCAGCTGGACAGAATTCGGGGAGCTGTTTTTT; CDR3 protein: CASSWTEFGELFF
J gene: TRBJ2-7; V gene: TRBV15; D gene: TRBD2; clone size: few; CDR3 DNA: TGTGCCACCAGTCGCCTAGCGGGAGGGCCGGGCGAGCAGTACTTC; CDR3 protein: CATSRLAGGPGEQYF
J gene: TRBJ1-3; V gene: TRBV6-1; D gene: TRBD1; clone size: few; CDR3 DNA: TGTGCCAGCAGTGAAGTGGACAGGAGCTCTGGAAACACCATATATTTT; CDR3 protein: CASSEVDRSSGNTIYF
J gene: TRBJ2-7; V gene: TRBV7-2; D gene: NA; clone size: many; CDR3 DNA: TGTGCCAGCAGCTTAGGGCCAGGGACCTACGAGCAGTACTTC; CDR3 protein: CASSLGPGTYEQYF
J gene: TRBJ2-5; V gene: TRBV28; D gene: NA; clone size: NA; CDR3 DNA: TGTGCCAGCAGTGGAAATGCGGAGACCCAGTACTTC; CDR3 protein: CASSGNAETQYF
J gene: TRBJ2-5; V gene: TRBV7-9; D gene: NA; clone size: NA; CDR3 DNA: TGTGCCAGCAGTTCCCATGGGGGGCAAGAGACCCAGTACTTC; CDR3 protein: CASSSHGGQETQYF
J gene: TRBJ2-1; V gene: TRBV28; D gene: TRBD2; clone size: few; CDR3 DNA: TGTGCCAGCAGTTCCCCGGCGGGAGGGCCAAACAATGAGCAGTTCTTC; CDR3 protein: CASSSPAGGPNNEQFF
J gene: TRBJ2-1; V gene: TRBV3-1; D gene: NA; clone size: few; CDR3 DNA: TGTGCCAGCAGCCTAACTAGGGATAGCTCCTACAATGAGCAGTTCTTC; CDR3 protein: CASSLTRDSSYNEQFF
J gene: TRBJ1-3; V gene: TRBV4-1; D gene: NA; clone size: few; CDR3 DNA: TGCGCCAGCAGCCAAGACGAGACAGCGGGAAACACCATATATTTT; CDR3 protein: CASSQDETAGNTIYF
J gene: TRBJ2-7; V gene: TRBV20-1; D gene: TRBD2; clone size: few; CDR3 DNA: TGCAGTGCTAGTGGACTAGCGGACCCCTACGAGCAGTACTTC; CDR3 protein: CSASGLADPYEQYF
J gene: TRBJ2-1; V gene: TRBV28; D gene: TRBD1; clone size: NA; CDR3 DNA: TGTGCCAGCAGCTGGGCGGACAGGGCGGGTGAGCAGTTCTTC; CDR3 protein: CASSWADRAGEQFF
J gene: TRBJ1-6; V gene: TRBV25-1; D gene: NA; clone size: NA; CDR3 DNA: TGTGCCAGCAGTGAATCGGAGACAGTCAATTCACCCCTCCACTTT; CDR3 protein: CASSESETVNSPLHF
J gene: TRBJ2-2; V gene: TRBV28; D gene: NA; clone size: few; CDR3 DNA: TGTGCCAGCAACCGCCCCGGGGAGCTGTTTTTT; CDR3 protein: CASNRPGELFF
J gene: TRBJ2-3; V gene: TRBV19; D gene: TRBD2; clone size: NA; CDR3 DNA: TGTGCCAGTAGTTACGGACTAGCGCGAGATACGCAGTATTTT; CDR3 protein: CASSYGLARDTQYF
J gene: TRBJ2-2; V gene: TRBV19; D gene: NA; clone size: NA; CDR3 DNA: TGTGCCAGTAGTATAAACCCTTACACCGGGGAGCTGTTTTTT; CDR3 protein: CASSINPYTGELFF
J gene: TRBJ2-1; V gene: TRBV13; D gene: TRBD2; clone size: few; CDR3 DNA: TGTGCCAGCAGCCCCTCCTTACTAGCGGGGTCCAGGGGTGAGCAGTTCTTC; CDR3 protein: CASSPSLLAGSRGEQFF
J gene: TRBJ2-5; V gene: TRBV2; D gene: TRBD1; clone size: NA; CDR3 DNA: TGTGCCAGCGACAGGGACCAAGAGACCCAGTACTTC; CDR3 protein: CASDRDQETQYF
J gene: TRBJ2-3; V gene: TRBV7-2; D gene: NA; clone size: many; CDR3 DNA: TGTGCCGTTATCCACCGGGGTGGCACAGATACGCAGTATTTT; CDR3 protein: CAVIHRGGTDTQYF
J gene: TRBJ2-7; V gene: TRBV20-1; D gene: TRBD2; clone size: NA; CDR3 DNA: TGCAGTGTTAGGACGGGAGGGTCCTACGAGCAGTACTTC; CDR3 protein: CSVRTGGSYEQYF
J gene: TRBJ1-5; V gene: TRBV7-2; D gene: NA; clone size: NA; CDR3 DNA: TGTGCCAGCAGTTCCCGGGGATCCGGTCAGCCCCAGCATTTT; CDR3 protein: CASSSRGSGQPQHF
J gene: TRBJ2-1; V gene: TRBV24-1; D gene: NA; clone size: NA; CDR3 DNA: TGTGCCACCAGTGATCCTGGCAGGCCGTACAATGAGCAGTTCTTC; CDR3 protein: CATSDPGRPYNEQFF
J gene: TRBJ2-1; V gene: TRBV12-3/TRBV12-4; D gene: TRBD2; clone size: NA; CDR3 DNA: TGTGCCAGCAGCCCTCATCGACTAGCGGGAGGGTATGAGCAGTTCTTC; CDR3 protein: CASSPHRLAGGYEQFF
J gene: TRBJ2-1; V gene: TRBV7-2; D gene: NA; clone size: many; CDR3 DNA: TGTGCCAGCAGCTTAGTAGGATACAATGAGCAGTTCTTC; CDR3 protein: CASSLVGYNEQFF
J gene: TRBJ1-6; V gene: TRBV20-1; D gene: NA; clone size: few; CDR3 DNA: TGCAGTGCTAGGTCGGCCCCCATACGGTCACCCCTCCACTTT; CDR3 protein: CSARSAPIRSPLHF
J gene: TRBJ2-1; V gene: TRBV9; D gene: NA; clone size: NA; CDR3 DNA: TGTGCCAGCAGCGTAGAGGGGGACTTCTACAATGAGCAGTTCTTC; CDR3 protein: CASSVEGDFYNEQFF
J gene: TRBJ1-1; V gene: TRBV12-3/TRBV12-4; D gene: NA; clone size: few; CDR3 DNA: TGTGCCAGCAGTCCGAAGAAGACTGAAGCTTTCTTT; CDR3 protein: CASSPKKTEAFF
J gene: TRBJ2-7; V gene: TRBV4-1; D gene: NA; clone size: NA; CDR3 DNA: TGCGCCAGCAGCCAAGAATCCCAGGCCCTCTACTCCTACGAGCAGTACTTC; CDR3 protein: CASSQESQALYSYEQYF
J gene: TRBJ2-3; V gene: TRBV30; D gene: NA; clone size: NA; CDR3 DNA: TGTGCCTGGAGGATCCAGGTGACCACAGATACGCAGTATTTT; CDR3 protein: CAWRIQVTTDTQYF
J gene: TRBJ2-1; V gene: TRBV7-2; D gene: NA; clone size: NA; CDR3 DNA: TGTGCCAGCAGCTTAGGGGGATATAGGGTAGGTGAGCAGTTCTTC; CDR3 protein: CASSLGGYRVGEQFF
J gene: TRBJ1-2; V gene: TRBV29-1; D gene: NA; clone size: NA; CDR3 DNA: TGCAGCGTTTGGGGGGATGGGGCTAACTATGGCTACACCTTC; CDR3 protein: CSVWGDGANYGYTF
J gene: TRBJ2-1; V gene: TRBV12-3/TRBV12-4; D gene: TRBD2; clone size: many; CDR3 DNA: TGTGCCAGCAGTTTTAGACGGGGACTAGCCGATGAGCAGTTCTTC; CDR3 protein: CASSFRRGLADEQFF
J gene: TRBJ2-1; V gene: TRBV5-1; D gene: TRBD2; clone size: many; CDR3 DNA: TGCGCCAGCAGCTTGGGCCTACTAGCGGGAGGGGCAAATGAGCAGTTCTTC; CDR3 protein: CASSLGLLAGGANEQFF
J gene: TRBJ1-4; V gene: TRBV20-1; D gene: NA; clone size: NA; CDR3 DNA: TGCAGTGCCAGGCGAGGGAGGAAGGATGAAAAACTGTTTTTT; CDR3 protein: CSARRGRKDEKLFF
J gene: TRBJ1-5; V gene: TRBV5-5; D gene: NA; clone size: few; CDR3 DNA: TGTGCCAGCAGGGAGTCGGGTAATCAGCCCCAGCATTTT; CDR3 protein: CASRESGNQPQHF
J gene: TRBJ1-5; V gene: TRBV6-1; D gene: NA; clone size: NA; CDR3 DNA: TGTGCCAGCAGTGGTTTCGGACCAGAAGGGGGTGAGACCCAGCCCCAGCATTTT; CDR3 protein: CASSGFGPEGGETQPQHF
J gene: TRBJ1-2; V gene: TRBV9; D gene: NA; clone size: few; CDR3 DNA: TGTGCCAGCAGCCCGACTACTAACTATGGCTACACCTTC; CDR3 protein: CASSPTTNYGYTF
J gene: TRBJ1-1; V gene: TRBV5-1; D gene: TRBD1; clone size: few; CDR3 DNA: TGCGCCAGCAGCCCCTTGACAGGGTTCGGAGCTTTCTTT; CDR3 protein: CASSPLTGFGAFF
J gene: TRBJ2-5; V gene: TRBV2; D gene: NA; clone size: NA; CDR3 DNA: TGTGCCAGCAGTGAACGCGCACCGTACCAAGAGACCCAGTACTTC; CDR3 protein: CASSERAPYQETQYF
J gene: TRBJ2-1; V gene: TRBV21-1; D gene: NA; clone size: few; CDR3 DNA: TGTGCCAGCAGCAAACCCGGGGCAAGCAATGAGCAGTTCTTC; CDR3 protein: CASSKPGASNEQFF
J gene: TRBJ2-7; V gene: TRBV6-5; D gene: NA; clone size: NA; CDR3 DNA: TGTGCCACGGCTGCGGGGCTCAGCTCCTACGAGCAGTACTTC; CDR3 protein: CATAAGLSSYEQYF
J gene: TRBJ2-7; V gene: TRBV29-1; D gene: NA; clone size: few; CDR3 DNA: TGCAGCGTTGAAGCTGTCGGGGCTTCCTACGAGCAGTACTTC; CDR3 protein: CSVEAVGASYEQYF
J gene: TRBJ2-2; V gene: TRBV30; D gene: NA; clone size: NA; CDR3 DNA: TGTGCCTGGAGTGTACTGGGCACCGGGGAGCTGTTTTTT; CDR3 protein: CAWSVLGTGELFF
J gene: TRBJ1-2; V gene: TRBV4-3; D gene: TRBD1; clone size: few; CDR3 DNA: TGCGCCAGCAGCCCTACAGGGGGGGACTATGGCTACACCTTC; CDR3 protein: CASSPTGGDYGYTF
J gene: TRBJ1-2; V gene: TRBV6-6; D gene: TRBD1; clone size: NA; CDR3 DNA: TGTGCCAGCAGTTACCAGGGGACAGCCGACTATGGCTACACCTTC; CDR3 protein: CASSYQGTADYGYTF
J gene: TRBJ1-5; V gene: TRBV7-9; D gene: NA; clone size: once; CDR3 DNA: TGTGCCAGCAGCCCGACAGGTTTCAGCAATCAGCTCCAGCATTTT; CDR3 protein: CASSPTGFSNQLQHF
J gene: TRBJ1-4; V gene: TRBV5-1; D gene: NA; clone size: NA; CDR3 DNA: TGCGCCAGCAGCTCCCCACAGCAGGGAGGGGAAAAACTGTTTTTT; CDR3 protein: CASSSPQQGGEKLFF
J gene: TRBJ1-3; V gene: TRBV4-3; D gene: TRBD1; clone size: NA; CDR3 DNA: TGCGCCAGCAGCCATGTTCCGGGACAGACTGGAAACACCATATATTTT; CDR3 protein: CASSHVPGQTGNTIYF
J gene: TRBJ1-1; V gene: TRBV20-1; D gene: TRBD1; clone size: many; CDR3 DNA: TGCAGGGGGGAAGGGGGCGAGAACACTGAAGCTTTCTTT; CDR3 protein: CRGEGGENTEAFF
J gene: TRBJ2-2; V gene: TRBV9; D gene: NA; clone size: many; CDR3 DNA: TGTGCCAGCACCCGGGAGTTTAACGGGGAGCTGTTTTTT; CDR3 protein: CASTREFNGELFF
J gene: TRBJ2-7; V gene: TRBV6-2/TRBV6-3; D gene: TRBD1; clone size: few; CDR3 DNA: TGTGCCAGCAGTTCCCCACCGCCGGGACAGGGGAGGGAGTTCAACTACGAGCAGTACTTC; CDR3 protein: CASSSPPPGQGREFNYEQYF
J gene: TRBJ2-1; V gene: TRBV27; D gene: NA; clone size: NA; CDR3 DNA: TGTGCCAGCAGTTTAGGGCGGAAACTTTACAATGAGCAGTTCTTC; CDR3 protein: CASSLGRKLYNEQFF
J gene: TRBJ2-2; V gene: TRBV2; D gene: NA; clone size: NA; CDR3 DNA: TGTGCCAGCAGTGAGTCGGGGGCGACCGGGGAGCTGTTTTTT; CDR3 protein: CASSESGATGELFF
J gene: TRBJ1-1; V gene: TRBV11-2; D gene: NA; clone size: many; CDR3 DNA: TGTGCCAGCAGCTATTGGGGGCGGGAAAACACTGAAGCTTTCTTT; CDR3 protein: CASSYWGRENTEAFF